Shown below are 8 T cell receptor beta chains from a single sample sequenced in a study of CD8+ T cells in alopecia areata (dated by TCRdb to the late 2010s). The meaning of the sample's time point label: about 25 weeks on oral tofacitinib. The treatment or condition label of this sample denotes: oral pan-JAK inhibitor, 5-10 mg twice daily. Libraries were made using the immunoSEQ multiplex PCR assay. To provide template for TCR sequencing, every sample had RNA extracted and reverse transcribed into cDNA. The table was pulled from immuneACCESS by TCRdb, which kept in-frame rearrangements only. Such tables lose some clones; where checked, under half of the loss comes from unresolved V genes, and the rest has no known cause. The sample data list under 150,000 clones, and 50% to 65% of these were observed just once. 3% to 3.5% of the sample is in the top ten clones. Material: CD4+ T cells sorted from blood, obtained at week 24, from a patient treated with tofacitinib. Receptor source: a human donor with alopecia areata.

The chain carries TRBV19 and TRBJ1-2, with TRBD1 identical over 7 bases. CDR1 is LNHDA, CDR2 SQIVND, per germline (reference sequence). This CDR3 has 12 residues. V was pared by 6 bases and J by 7 bases, with 5 bases of the junction left unmatched. The CDR3 sequence: CASSRTGAGYTF. The CDR3 nucleotides read TGTGCCAGTAGCCGAACAGGGGCTGGCTACACCTTC. Combining the CDR3 with reference TRBV19 and TRBJ1-2 gives the whole variable domain DGGITQSPKYLFRKEGQNVTLSCEQNLNHDAMYWYRQDPGQGLRLIYYSQIVNDFQKGDIAEGYSVSREKKESFPLTVTSAQKNPTAFYLCASSRTGAGYTFGSGTRLTVV.

The count of this clone is one. CDR3 in amino acids: CASRGSADTQYF. The CDR3, as DNA: TGTGCCAGCAGGGGATCGGCAGATACGCAGTATTTT. The chain has TRBV25-1 and TRBJ2-3; D gene uncertain. CDR3 size: 12 residues. Germline CDR1 reads MGHDK; CDR2 reads SYGVNS. Trimming left V 6 bases short and J 4 bases short, with 8 bases between.

The rearrangement uses TRBV6-5 and TRBJ1-2, with TRBD1 matching 7 bases. Germline CDR1 MNHEY, CDR2 SVGAGI. CDR3 size: 15 residues. V was pared by 0 bases and J by 3 bases, with 4 bases of the junction left unmatched. The CDR3 DNA reads TGTGCCAGCAGTTACTCAGGGGGCGCGGACTATGGCTACACCTTC. It is translated as CASSYSGGADYGYTF.

The chain couples TRBV2 to TRBJ1-6, with 7 bases lining up with TRBD1. Germline CDR1 and CDR2: SNHLY and FYNNEI. The CDR3 has 14 residues. V gave up 6 bases and J gave up 6 bases; unmatched junction bases: 5. CDR3 amino acids: CASSRDRTNSPLHF. Here the CDR3 DNA reads TGTGCCAGCAGCCGGGACAGAACTAATTCACCCCTCCACTTT.

CDR3 region: CASSFQEPDTQYF. CDR3 in DNA: TGTGCCAGCAGCTTCCAAGAACCAGATACGCAGTATTTT. The chain links TRBV5-6 to TRBJ2-3; D not resolved. Germline V gene sequence: CDR1 SGHDT, CDR2 YYEEEE. V was cut by 2 bases and J by 4 bases, with 8 bases left in between. The CDR3 is made up of 13 amino acids.

This clone was detected a few times. The genes are TRBV7-9 and TRBJ2-5; D uncertain. Trimming pared 3 bases from V and 5 bases from J, leaving 7 bases between. The CDR3 is made up of 12 amino acids. The germline gives CDR1 SEHNR, CDR2 FQNEAQ (reference sequence). DNA of the CDR3: TGTGCCAGCAGCTTCAAAAGGGAGACCCAGTACTTC. Protein: CASSFKRETQYF.

The gene calls are TRBV7-2 and TRBJ2-7, with TRBD1 as a possible D gene (6 bases). In germline, CDR1 is SGHTA, CDR2 FQGNSA. V lost 5 bases and J 0 bases, leaving 11 bases between the germline ends. The CDR3 has 14 amino acids. CDR3 DNA: TGTGCCAGCAGCCGAGGACAGACCTCCTACGAGCAGTACTTC. Encoded protein: CASSRGQTSYEQYF.

The chain uses TRBV5-1 and TRBJ1-1, with TRBD1 matching over 9 bases. CDR1 is SGHRS, CDR2 YFSETQ, per germline. The length of the CDR3 is 14 residues. With 4 bases clipped from V and 5 bases from J, the junction kept 6 bases outside the gene matches. In DNA form, the CDR3 reads TGCGCCAGCAGCGGGGGACAGGGAAAAACTGAAGCTTTCTTT. Amino acids: CASSGGQGKTEAFF.